A selection of T cell receptor beta chains follows, all from one sample in a study of Ad26.COV2.S vaccination and SARS-CoV-2 variants. Only in-frame clones appear in the TCRdb table, and some are missing; sequencing was by immunoSEQ multiplex PCR. The table shows about 350,000 clones, with 85% to 90% occurring only once. The source material was peripheral blood, sampled in a trial of Ad26.COV2.S vaccine versus placebo. The source is a person aged 18 to 59 who received the Ad26.COV2.S COVID-19 vaccine or a placebo. Each CDR3 is given with its conserved first and last residue. D genes are given only for firm matches. Clone sizes are given selectively: once, few, many, or a class where the clone is expanded.

d_gene,j_gene,v_gene,abundance,CDR3nt,CDR3aa
NA,TRBJ1-1,TRBV2,NA,TGTGCCAGCAAATACGGGAGAAGAGGGACTGAAGCTTTCTTT,CASKYGRRGTEAFF
NA,TRBJ1-3,TRBV29-1,NA,TGCAGCGTTGCGGGGCGCGCTGGAAACACCATATATTTT,CSVAGRAGNTIYF
NA,TRBJ1-1,TRBV27,NA,TGTGCCAGCAGTTTACGACAAATGAACACTGAAGCTTTCTTT,CASSLRQMNTEAFF
TRBD1,TRBJ2-2,TRBV18,NA,TGTGCCAGCTCACCACTGGGGGGACAGGTCAACACCGGGGAGCTGTTTTTT,CASSPLGGQVNTGELFF
NA,TRBJ1-3,TRBV6-5,NA,TGTGCCAGCTCCCCCAGGGCCTCTGGAAACACCATATATTTT,CASSPRASGNTIYF
NA,TRBJ1-1,TRBV13,NA,TGTGCCAGCAGCCCCACTTACAAGAACACTGAAGCTTTCTTT,CASSPTYKNTEAFF
NA,TRBJ1-2,TRBV5-6,NA,TGTGCCAGCAGCTTTACCCCCCAGGACTTTAACTATGGCTACACCTTC,CASSFTPQDFNYGYTF
TRBD2,TRBJ2-7,TRBV3-1/TRBV3-2,NA,TGTGCCAGCAGCCAAGAACTAGCGGGAGGTTCCTACGAGCAGTACTTC,CASSQELAGGSYEQYF
NA,TRBJ2-3,TRBV7-9,NA,TGTGCCAGCACAGAACTAGCAACAGATACGCAGTATTTT,CASTELATDTQYF
TRBD2,TRBJ2-2,TRBV3-1/TRBV3-2,NA,TGTGCCAGCAGCCGTCTGACTAGCGGGGGGCCTTCGAACACCGGGGAGCTGTTTTTT,CASSRLTSGGPSNTGELFF
TRBD1,TRBJ2-7,TRBV5-4,NA,TGTGCCAGCAGCTTGGGGACAGGGGGCGCGGGCGAGCAGTACTTC,CASSLGTGGAGEQYF
NA,TRBJ1-2,TRBV6-5,NA,TGTGCCAGCAGTTACTCTTGGGGAGCCTATGGCTACACCTTC,CASSYSWGAYGYTF
NA,TRBJ2-7,TRBV3-1/TRBV3-2,NA,TGTGCCAGCAGTCGCTTCTCCTACGAGCAGTACTTC,CASSRFSYEQYF
TRBD1,TRBJ2-1,TRBV27,NA,TGTGCCAGCAGTTTGTGGCAGGGGGCGGTTAATGAGCAGTTCTTC,CASSLWQGAVNEQFF
NA,TRBJ2-5,TRBV12-3/TRBV12-4,NA,TGTGCCAGCAGCGAAGGGGCTCAGGAGACCCAGTACTTC,CASSEGAQETQYF
TRBD2,TRBJ2-3,TRBV14,NA,TGTGCCAGCAGCCTCGGGGGGGACACAGATACGCAGTATTTT,CASSLGGDTDTQYF
NA,TRBJ2-3,TRBV10-2,few,TGCGCCAGCAGTGAGCAGCACCCAGATACGCAGTATTTT,CASSEQHPDTQYF
TRBD1,TRBJ2-7,TRBV7-9,NA,TGTGCCAGCAGCTCGAGCAGGGGGCAGGACAGTGAGCAGTACTTC,CASSSSRGQDSEQYF
TRBD2,TRBJ2-1,TRBV5-4,NA,TGTGCCAGCAGCTCGACCGGGACTAGCGGGGGGGTTGGCTATGAGCAGTTCTTC,CASSSTGTSGGVGYEQFF
NA,TRBJ1-2,TRBV27,NA,TGTGCCAGCAGTTTATCGTCTGAGGAGGGGTGGTATGGCTACACCTTC,CASSLSSEEGWYGYTF
NA,TRBJ2-2,TRBV10-1,few,TGCGCCAGCAGTGGAGACGGCACCGGGGAGCTGTTTTTT,CASSGDGTGELFF
TRBD1,TRBJ2-4,TRBV4-3,NA,TGCGCCAGCAGCTCCTCCGGACAGGCAAACATTCAGTACTTC,CASSSSGQANIQYF
TRBD2,TRBJ2-1,TRBV19,NA,TGTGCCAGTAGCCGGACTAGCGGGGGCCTATACAATGAGCAGTTCTTC,CASSRTSGGLYNEQFF
NA,TRBJ2-1,TRBV13,NA,TGTGCCAGCAGCTTAGGTGCGGGCTCCTACAATGAGCAGTTCTTC,CASSLGAGSYNEQFF
TRBD2,TRBJ2-5,TRBV24-1,NA,TGTGCCACCGGCGGGAGGGCCTTAGAGACCCAGTACTTC,CATGGRALETQYF
TRBD1,TRBJ1-2,TRBV19,NA,TGTGCCAGTAGTAGAGACAGGGTCGGGGGCTACACCTTC,CASSRDRVGGYTF
NA,TRBJ1-2,TRBV7-9,NA,TGTGCCAGCAGCTTAGACATGCCCTATGGCTACACCTTC,CASSLDMPYGYTF
NA,TRBJ2-2,TRBV6-5,NA,TGTGCCAGCAGACAGGGTGGTACCGGGGAGCTGTTTTTT,CASRQGGTGELFF
NA,TRBJ1-6,TRBV4-3,NA,TGCGCCAGCAGCCAAGGGACTCTCCTTAATTCACCCCTCCACTTT,CASSQGTLLNSPLHF